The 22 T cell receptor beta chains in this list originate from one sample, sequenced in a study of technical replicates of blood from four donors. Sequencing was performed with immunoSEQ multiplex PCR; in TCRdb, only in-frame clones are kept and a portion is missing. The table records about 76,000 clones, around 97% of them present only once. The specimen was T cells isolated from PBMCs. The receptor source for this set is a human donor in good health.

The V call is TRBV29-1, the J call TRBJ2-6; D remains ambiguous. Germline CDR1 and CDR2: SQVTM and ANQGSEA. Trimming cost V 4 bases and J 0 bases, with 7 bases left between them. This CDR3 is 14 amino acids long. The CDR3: CSVAHGSGANVLTF. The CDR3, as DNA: TGCAGCGTTGCGCACGGCTCTGGGGCCAACGTCCTGACTTTC.

CDR3 residues: CASSQGNTEAFF. The CDR3 DNA reads TGTGCCAGCAGCCAGGGGAACACTGAAGCTTTCTTT. V is TRBV2 and J is TRBJ1-1; the D gene is possibly TRBD1 (5 bases). Germline-derived CDR1 and CDR2 are SNHLY and FYNNEI. The CDR3 extends over 12 amino acids. V gave up 6 bases and J gave up 1 base, with 6 bases separating them.

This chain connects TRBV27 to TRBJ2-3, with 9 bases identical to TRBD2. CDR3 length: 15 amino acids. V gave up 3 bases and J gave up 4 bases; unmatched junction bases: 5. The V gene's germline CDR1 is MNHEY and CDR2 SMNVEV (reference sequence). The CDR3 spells CASSFVAGVADTQYF. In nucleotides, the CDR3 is TGTGCCAGCAGTTTTGTAGCGGGAGTCGCAGATACGCAGTATTTT.

This CDR3 reads CASSLGSGRAYEQYF. In DNA, the CDR3 is TGTGCCAGCAGCTTAGGGAGCGGGAGGGCCTACGAGCAGTACTTC. This chain uses TRBV7-6 with TRBJ2-7; 10 bases agree with TRBD2. Germline CDR1 is SGHVS and CDR2 is FNYEAQ. After removal of 1 base from V and 2 bases from J, the junction contained 2 bases not matched to a gene. The CDR3 consists of 15 residues.

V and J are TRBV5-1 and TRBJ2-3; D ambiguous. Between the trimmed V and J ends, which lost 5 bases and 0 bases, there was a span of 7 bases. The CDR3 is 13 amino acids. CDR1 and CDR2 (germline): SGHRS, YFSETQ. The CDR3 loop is CASRPESTDTQYF. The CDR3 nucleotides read TGCGCCAGCAGGCCAGAAAGCACAGATACGCAGTATTTT.

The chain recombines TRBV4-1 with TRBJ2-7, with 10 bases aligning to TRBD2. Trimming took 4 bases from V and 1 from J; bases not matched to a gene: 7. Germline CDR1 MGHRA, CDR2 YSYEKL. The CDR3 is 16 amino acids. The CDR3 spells CASSLLAGELSYEQYF. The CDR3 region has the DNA TGCGCCAGCAGCCTGCTAGCGGGGGAGCTTTCCTACGAGCAGTACTTC.

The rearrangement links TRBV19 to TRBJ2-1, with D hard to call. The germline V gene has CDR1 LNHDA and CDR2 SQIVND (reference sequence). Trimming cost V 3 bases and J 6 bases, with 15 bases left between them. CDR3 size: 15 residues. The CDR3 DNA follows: TGTGCCAGTAGTATTAATCTCGGGTTGGGCAATGAGCAGTTCTTC. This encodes CASSINLGLGNEQFF.

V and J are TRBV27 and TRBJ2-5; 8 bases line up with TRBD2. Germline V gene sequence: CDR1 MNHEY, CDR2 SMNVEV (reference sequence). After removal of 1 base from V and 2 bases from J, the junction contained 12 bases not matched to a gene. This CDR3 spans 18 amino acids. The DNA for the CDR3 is TGTGCCAGCAGTTTATGGGGGAGAGTGGGCGGGGGGCAAGAGACCCAGTACTTC. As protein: CASSLWGRVGGGQETQYF.

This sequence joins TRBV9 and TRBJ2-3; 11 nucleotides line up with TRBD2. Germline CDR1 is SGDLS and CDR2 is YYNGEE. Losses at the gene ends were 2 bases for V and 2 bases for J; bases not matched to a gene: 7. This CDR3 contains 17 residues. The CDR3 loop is CASSVAGLAEATDTQYF. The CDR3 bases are TGTGCCAGCAGCGTCGCGGGACTAGCGGAGGCCACAGATACGCAGTATTTT. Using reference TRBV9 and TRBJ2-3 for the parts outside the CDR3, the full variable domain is DSGVTQTPKHLITATGQRVTLRCSPRSGDLSVYWYQQSLDQGLQFLIQYYNGEERAKGNILERFSAQQFPDLHSELNLSSLELGDSALYFCASSVAGLAEATDTQYFGPGTRLTVL.

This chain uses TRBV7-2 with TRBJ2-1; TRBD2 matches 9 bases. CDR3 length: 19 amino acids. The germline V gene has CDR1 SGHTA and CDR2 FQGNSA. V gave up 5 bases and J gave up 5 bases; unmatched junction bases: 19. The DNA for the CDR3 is TGTGCCAGCAGCACCGCTCCCGGGAGGGCTAGCGGGAAACACAATGAGCAGTTCTTC. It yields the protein CASSTAPGRASGKHNEQFF.

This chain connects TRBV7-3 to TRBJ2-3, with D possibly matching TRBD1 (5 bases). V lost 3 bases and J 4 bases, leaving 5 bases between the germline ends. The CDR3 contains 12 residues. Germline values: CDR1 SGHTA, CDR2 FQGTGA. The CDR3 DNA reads TGTGCCAGCAGCTTGGGGCCAGATACGCAGTATTTT. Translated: CASSLGPDTQYF.

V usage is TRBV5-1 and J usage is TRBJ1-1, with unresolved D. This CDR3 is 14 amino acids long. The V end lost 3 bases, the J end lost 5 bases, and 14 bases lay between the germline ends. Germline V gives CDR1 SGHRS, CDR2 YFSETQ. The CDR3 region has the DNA TGCGCCAGCAGCTCAATAGACATATGGACTGAAGCTTTCTTT. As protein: CASSSIDIWTEAFF.

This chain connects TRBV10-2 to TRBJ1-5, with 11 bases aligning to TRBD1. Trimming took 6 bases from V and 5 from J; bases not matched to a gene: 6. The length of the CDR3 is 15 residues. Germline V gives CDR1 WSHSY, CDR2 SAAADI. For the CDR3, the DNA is TGCGCCAGCAGAGATTGGACAGGGGGCGATCAGCCCCAGCATTTT. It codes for CASRDWTGGDQPQHF.

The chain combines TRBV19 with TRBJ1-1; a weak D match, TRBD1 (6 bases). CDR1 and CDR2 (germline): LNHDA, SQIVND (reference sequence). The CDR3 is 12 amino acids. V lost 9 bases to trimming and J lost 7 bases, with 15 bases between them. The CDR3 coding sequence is TGTGCCAGCGGACAGAGGGAGTTTGAAGCTTTCTTT. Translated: CASGQREFEAFF.

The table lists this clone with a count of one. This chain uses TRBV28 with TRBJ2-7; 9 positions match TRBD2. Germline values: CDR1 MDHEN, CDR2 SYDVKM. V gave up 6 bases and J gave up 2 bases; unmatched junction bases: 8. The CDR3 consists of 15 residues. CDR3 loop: CASSSRLAVAYEQYF. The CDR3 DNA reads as TGTGCCAGCAGCTCCCGACTAGCGGTAGCCTACGAGCAGTACTTC.

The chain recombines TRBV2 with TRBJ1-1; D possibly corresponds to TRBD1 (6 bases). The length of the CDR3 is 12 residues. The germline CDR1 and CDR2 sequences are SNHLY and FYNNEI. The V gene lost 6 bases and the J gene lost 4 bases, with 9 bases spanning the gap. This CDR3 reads CASRTTGTEAFF. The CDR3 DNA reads TGTGCCAGCAGGACGACAGGCACTGAAGCTTTCTTT.

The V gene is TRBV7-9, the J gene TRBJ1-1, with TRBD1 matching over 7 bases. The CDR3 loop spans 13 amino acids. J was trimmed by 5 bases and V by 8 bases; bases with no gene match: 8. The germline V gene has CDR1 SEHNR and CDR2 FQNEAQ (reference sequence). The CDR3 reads CASRGGGWTEAFF. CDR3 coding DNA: TGTGCCAGCCGAGGGGGCGGGTGGACTGAAGCTTTCTTT.

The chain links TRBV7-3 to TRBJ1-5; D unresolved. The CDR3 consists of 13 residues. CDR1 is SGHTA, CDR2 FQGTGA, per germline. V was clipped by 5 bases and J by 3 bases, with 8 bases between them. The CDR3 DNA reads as TGTGCCAGCAGCACGAGTCCCAATCAGCCCCAGCATTTT. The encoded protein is CASSTSPNQPQHF.

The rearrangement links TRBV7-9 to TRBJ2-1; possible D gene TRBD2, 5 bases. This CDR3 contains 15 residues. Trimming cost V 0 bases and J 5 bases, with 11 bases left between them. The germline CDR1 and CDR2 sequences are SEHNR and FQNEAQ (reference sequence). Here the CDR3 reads CASSLAGLTNNEQFF. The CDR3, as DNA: TGTGCCAGCAGCTTAGCTGGACTCACTAACAATGAGCAGTTCTTC. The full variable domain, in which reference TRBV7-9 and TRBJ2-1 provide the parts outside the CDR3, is DTGVSQNPRHKITKRGQNVTFRCDPISEHNRLYWYRQTLGQGPEFLTYFQNEAQLEKSRLLSDRFSAERPKGSFSTLEIQRTEQGDSAMYLCASSLAGLTNNEQFFGPGTRLTVL.

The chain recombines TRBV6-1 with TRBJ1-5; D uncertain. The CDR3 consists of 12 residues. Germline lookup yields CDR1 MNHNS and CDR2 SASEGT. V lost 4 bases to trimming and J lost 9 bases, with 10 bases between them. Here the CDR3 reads CASSGEFRPQHF. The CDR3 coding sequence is TGTGCCAGCAGTGGCGAATTTCGGCCCCAGCATTTT.

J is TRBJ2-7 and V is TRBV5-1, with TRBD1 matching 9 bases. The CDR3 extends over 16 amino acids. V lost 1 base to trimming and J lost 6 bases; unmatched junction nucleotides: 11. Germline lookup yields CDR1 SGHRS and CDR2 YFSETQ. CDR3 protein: CASSLPKTGGKGEQYF. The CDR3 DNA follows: TGCGCCAGCAGCTTGCCGAAGACAGGGGGAAAGGGCGAGCAGTACTTC.

This chain's CDR3 is CASSSPGQTYEQYF. Written as DNA, the CDR3 is TGCGCCAGCAGCTCGCCGGGACAGACCTACGAGCAGTACTTC. V and J are TRBV5-1 and TRBJ2-7; 7 bases match TRBD1. CDR3 length: 14 residues. Trimming took 3 bases from V and 2 from J; bases not matched to a gene: 5. Germline V lookup: CDR1 SGHRS, CDR2 YFSETQ.